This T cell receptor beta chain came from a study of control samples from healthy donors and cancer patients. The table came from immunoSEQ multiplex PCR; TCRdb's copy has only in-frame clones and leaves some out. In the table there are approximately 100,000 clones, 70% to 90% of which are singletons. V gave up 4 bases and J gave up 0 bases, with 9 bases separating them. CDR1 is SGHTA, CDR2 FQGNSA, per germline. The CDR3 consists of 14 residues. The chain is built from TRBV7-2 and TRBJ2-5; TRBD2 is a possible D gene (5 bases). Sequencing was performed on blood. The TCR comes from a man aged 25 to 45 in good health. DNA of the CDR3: TGTGCCAGCAGCTACCGGCGGGACCAAGAGACCCAGTACTTC. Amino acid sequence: CASSYRRDQETQYF.